The 30 T cell receptor beta chains reported below all come from one sample, sequenced in a study of blood T cells in healthy people across ages. Then a second PCR, running roughly 7 to 11 cycles, was carried out with a sample-barcoded 5' primer and a J-beta primer mix. TCRdb ran MiXCR on the 5' RACE reads and lists one entry per CDR3 protein. The repertoire consists of some 1.4 million distinct CDR3 sequences, with around 42% occurring once and the leading ten covering roughly 7.9%. The specimen sequenced was blood. The receptors shown here come from a woman between 18 and 29 years old in good health.

Regarding this clonotype: The junction and the germline gene differ at one end; a read error may be behind it. The chain employs TRBV12-3 or TRBV12-4 and TRBJ2-4, with 10 positions matching TRBD2. The J call may be incorrect, as the DNA end agrees better with TRBJ2-7. The CDR3 has 18 residues. The CDR3 DNA reads as TGTGCCGGCAGTTTAAACGGTGGGGCTAGCGGGAGTTTTTACGAGCAGTACTTC. Its translation: CAGSLNGGASGSFYEQYF.

This rearrangement joins TRBV6-5 to TRBJ1-2; a weak D match, TRBD1 (5 bases). The CDR3 runs to 16 residues. V was cut by 0 bases and J by 0 bases, with 11 bases left in between. CDR1 MNHEY and CDR2 SVGAGI come from the germline V gene. This chain's CDR3 is CASSYSMGRANYGYTF. DNA of the CDR3: TGTGCCAGCAGTTACTCGATGGGCAGGGCTAACTATGGCTACACCTTC.

This clonotype turned up a few times. The CDR3 DNA follows: TGTGCCAGCACCAGGGGGCTCGACTATGGCTACACCTTC. Residues: CASTRGLDYGYTF. The chain employs TRBV12-3 or TRBV12-4 and TRBJ1-2; 8 nucleotides line up with TRBD1. The CDR3 length is 13 residues. Trimming cost V 7 bases and J 3 bases; bases outside gene matches: 4.

This clonotype was counted once. J is TRBJ2-1 and V is TRBV13, with D perhaps matching TRBD2 (6 bases). The J call may be faulty, since TRBJ2-7 better matches the DNA end. The CDR3 contains 15 residues. The germline V gene has CDR1 PRHDT and CDR2 FYEKMQ (reference sequence). The CDR3 DNA follows: TGTGCCAGCCGTGTGGGAGGCCGCTCCTACAATGAGCAGTACTTC. This encodes CASRVGGRSYNEQYF.

The CDR3 DNA reads TGCGCCAGCAGCCAAGAATTAGGGGTCTACGAGCAGTACTTC. Translating gives CASSQELGVYEQYF. The chain uses TRBV4-3 and TRBJ2-7; tentative D call: TRBD1 (5 bases). The CDR3 sequence is 14 residues long. Germline CDR1 LGHNA, CDR2 YSLEER. V was trimmed by 0 bases and J by 3 bases, leaving 9 bases between them.

The chain is built from TRBV6-5 and TRBJ1-5; no clear D gene. TRBJ2-3 matches the DNA end more closely, so the J call is doubtful. Germline V gives CDR1 MNHEY, CDR2 SVGAGI. The CDR3 extends over 13 amino acids. For the CDR3, the DNA is TGTGCCAGCAGATCTCTTAGCAATCAGCCCCAGTATTTT. Translated, it gives CASRSLSNQPQYF.

This chain's CDR3 is CASSFKQGAANVLTF. The CDR3 DNA reads TGTGCCAGCAGTTTCAAACAGGGCGCGGCCAACGTCCTGACTTTC. The genes are TRBV12-3 or TRBV12-4 and TRBJ2-6, with D possibly being TRBD1 (6 bases). CDR3 length equals 15 residues. Trimming took 3 bases from V and 6 from J, leaving 12 bases between them.

The J gene is TRBJ2-4, the V gene TRBV6-5, with TRBD2 as a possible D gene (6 bases). The CDR3 is 15 amino acids. Germline CDR1 is MNHEY and CDR2 is SVGAGI. V was shortened by 0 bases and J by 13 bases, with 19 bases between the two germline ends. The CDR3 sequence: CASSYSWQDPREQYF. The DNA of the CDR3 is TGTGCCAGCAGTTACTCGTGGCAGGACCCCCGGGAGCAGTACTTC.

This clonotype was detected a few times. The V and J genes are TRBV2 and TRBJ1-2; TRBD1 is a possible D gene (5 bases). This CDR3 spans 14 amino acids. Germline CDR1 SNHLY, CDR2 FYNNEI. Trimming cost V 2 bases and J 4 bases, with 11 bases left between them. The CDR3 protein is CASSEQGGAYGYTF. Here the CDR3 DNA reads TGTGCCAGCAGTGAACAAGGTGGGGCCTATGGCTACACCTTC.

The chain recombines TRBV20-1 with TRBJ2-1; 16 bases are shared with TRBD2. The better agreement between TRBJ2-7 and the DNA end casts doubt on the J call. The length of the CDR3 is 16 residues. CDR1 and CDR2 from the germline V gene are DFQATT and SNEGSKA (reference sequence). The CDR3 region is CSASGTSGGDYNEQYF. CDR3 bases: TGCAGTGCATCCGGGACTAGCGGGGGGGACTACAATGAGCAGTACTTC.

This clonotype has more than one count but fewer than ten. V is TRBV5-1 and J is TRBJ2-5; 9 bases are a match to TRBD2. V was clipped by 3 bases and J by 4 bases; unmatched bases: 13. The CDR3 spans 17 residues. CDR1 SGHRS and CDR2 YFSETQ come from the germline V gene. DNA of the CDR3: TGCGCCAGCAGCTCCTACTGGGCTAGCGGGGCCCGAGAGACCCAGTACTTC. It specifies CASSSYWASGARETQYF.

The V gene is TRBV12-3 or TRBV12-4, the J gene TRBJ1-2; D is unresolved. This CDR3 has 15 amino acids. Trimming took off 4 bases at V and 1 base at J, with 13 bases between the two ends. CDR3 in DNA: TGTGCCAGCAGTTACAGTGGCGGCTTTAACTATGGCTACACCTTC. Its protein is CASSYSGGFNYGYTF.

The V call is TRBV18, the J call TRBJ1-2, with unresolved D. Trimming stripped 3 bases from V and 1 base from J, with 12 bases between. The germline gives CDR1 KGHSH, CDR2 LQKENI. CDR3 length equals 15 residues. CDR3 in amino acids: CASSPSGSNNYGYTF. The CDR3 DNA sequence: TGTGCCAGCTCACCCAGCGGGAGCAATAACTATGGCTACACCTTC.

Remarks on this clonotype: The junction departs from the called germline gene at one end, perhaps through a read error. The J gene is TRBJ2-1, the V gene TRBV20-1; D is unresolved. The germline CDR1 and CDR2 sequences are DFQATT and SNEGSKA (reference sequence). The CDR3 contains 11 residues. The CDR3 loop is CGASYGNEQFF. The CDR3 bases are TGCGGTGCTAGTTATGGCAATGAGCAGTTCTTC.

The chain is built from TRBV2 and TRBJ2-4; possible D gene TRBD2, 5 bases. The J call may be in error: the DNA end matches TRBJ2-7 better. Per the germline V gene, CDR1 is SNHLY and CDR2 is FYNNEI. The CDR3 covers 13 residues. CDR3 nucleotide sequence: TGTGCCAGCAGTAAGGGTTCGGGGAACGAGCAGTACTTC. It encodes CASSKGSGNEQYF.

This clonotype was detected ten times or more. V gene TRBV28 combines with J gene TRBJ2-7, with TRBD1 identical over 7 bases. V shed 3 bases, J shed 4 bases, and the junction held 6 bases outside the gene matches. CDR1 is MDHEN, CDR2 SYDVKM, per germline. The CDR3 loop spans 14 amino acids. The CDR3: CASSFSDRRYEQYF. The CDR3 DNA reads as TGTGCCAGCAGTTTCTCGGACAGGCGGTACGAGCAGTACTTC.

This clonotype showed up just a few times. The V and J genes are TRBV7-2 and TRBJ1-1; D unresolved. Trimming cost V 2 bases and J 0 bases, with 10 bases left between them. This CDR3 is built from 15 residues. CDR1 is SGHTA, CDR2 FQGNSA, per germline. The CDR3: CASSLFTEVNTEAFF. As DNA, the CDR3 is TGTGCCAGCAGCTTATTCACAGAGGTGAACACTGAAGCTTTCTTT.

The chain has TRBV6-4 and TRBJ2-7, with D perhaps TRBD1 (6 bases). V was pared by 7 bases and J by 0 bases, with 13 bases between. This CDR3 contains 14 residues. Germline V gives CDR1 MRHNA, CDR2 SNTAGT. In DNA form, the CDR3 reads TGTGCCAGCAAGCAGGGGCAGAACTCCTACGAGCAGTACTTC. Protein sequence: CASKQGQNSYEQYF.

This clonotype has just one count. The chain employs TRBV5-1 and TRBJ2-5; 12 bases line up with TRBD2. The J call may be wrong; the DNA end is better matched by TRBJ2-7. The CDR3 loop spans 15 amino acids. CDR1 is SGHRS and CDR2 is YFSETQ in the germline V gene. CDR3 amino acids: CASSGTTSGRDEQYF. CDR3 DNA sequence: TGCGCCAGCAGCGGAACGACTAGCGGGAGAGACGAGCAGTACTTC.

The table lists this clonotype with many counts. The V gene is TRBV4-1, the J gene TRBJ2-4; the D gene is possibly TRBD1 (6 bases). Between the trimmed V and J ends, which lost 3 bases and 7 bases, there was a span of 10 bases. The germline V gene encodes CDR1 MGHRA and CDR2 YSYEKL. CDR3 size: 13 residues. CDR3 region: CASSHPGVNIQYF. The CDR3 nucleotides read TGCGCCAGCAGCCACCCAGGGGTGAACATTCAGTACTTC.

The V gene is TRBV7-9, the J gene TRBJ1-1; D ambiguous. This CDR3 is 17 amino acids long. CDR1 is SEHNR and CDR2 is FQNEAQ in the germline V gene (reference sequence). V was pared by 4 bases and J by 2 bases, with 20 bases between. The CDR3 is CASSSTGSPDGNTEAFF. CDR3 bases: TGTGCCAGCAGCTCAACCGGGAGCCCTGACGGAAACACTGAAGCTTTCTTT. The full variable domain, in which reference TRBV7-9 and TRBJ1-1 provide the parts outside the CDR3, is DTGVSQNPRHKITKRGQNVTFRCDPISEHNRLYWYRQTLGQGPEFLTYFQNEAQLEKSRLLSDRFSAERPKGSFSTLEIQRTEQGDSAMYLCASSSTGSPDGNTEAFFGQGTRLTVV.

This clonotype was recorded a few times. V is TRBV12-3 or TRBV12-4 and J is TRBJ2-7; 8 nucleotides align to TRBD1. This CDR3 has 15 amino acids. The V gene end was trimmed by 1 base and the J gene end by 4 bases; junction bases not matched to a gene: 6. This chain's CDR3 is CASSLVLGQGYEQYF. In nucleotides, the CDR3 is TGTGCCAGCAGTTTAGTCCTCGGACAGGGTTACGAGCAGTACTTC.

The genes are TRBV7-9 and TRBJ1-2, with D hard to call. The CDR3 sequence is 13 residues long. CDR1 and CDR2 from the germline V gene are SEHNR and FQNEAQ (reference sequence). V was shortened by 8 bases and J by 4 bases, with 14 bases between the two germline ends. CDR3 DNA sequence: TGTGCCAGCCACGCGGACCGTACCTATGGCTACACCTTC. Translating it yields CASHADRTYGYTF.

The CDR3 DNA sequence: TGTGCCAGCAGCTTACCGGACTTAGGGGGCAATGAGCAGTTCTTC. Protein: CASSLPDLGGNEQFF. The chain recombines TRBV11-2 with TRBJ2-1; D might be TRBD1 (6 bases). The CDR3 contains 15 residues. The V gene lost 2 bases and the J gene lost 6 bases, with 14 bases spanning the gap. Germline lookup yields CDR1 SGHAT and CDR2 FQNNGV.

The chain's CDR3 is CASSQDRPGGASKNIQYF. CDR3 nucleotides: TGTGCCAGCAGCCAAGATCGTCCAGGGGGCGCCTCCAAAAACATTCAGTACTTC. The chain uses TRBV3-1 and TRBJ2-4; 8 nucleotides match TRBD1. The CDR3 is made up of 18 amino acids. The V gene end was trimmed by 0 bases and the J gene end by 2 bases; junction bases not matched to a gene: 9. Looked up from germline, CDR1 is LGHDT and CDR2 is YNNKEL (reference sequence).

The CDR3 nucleotides are TGCGCCAGCAGCCAGGGGTTATCCAATGAGCAGTACTTC. This codes for CASSQGLSNEQYF. V gene TRBV4-1 combines with J gene TRBJ2-1; no definite D call. The end of the DNA is better explained by TRBJ2-7, so the J call may be wrong. Looked up from germline, CDR1 is MGHRA and CDR2 is YSYEKL. CDR3 length equals 13 residues.

This clonotype was seen more than once but under ten times. The V call is TRBV15, the J call TRBJ2-3; maybe TRBD2 (5 bases). Germline V gene lookup returns CDR1 LNHNV and CDR2 YYDKDF (reference sequence). The CDR3 is made up of 13 amino acids. V was cut by 3 bases and J by 5 bases, with 9 bases left in between. In DNA form, the CDR3 reads TGTGCCACCAGCAGCGGACTCCGAGATACGCAGTATTTT. Translating gives CATSSGLRDTQYF.

The chain is built from TRBV20-1 and TRBJ2-5; no clear D. The CDR3 length is 12 residues. Germline assignment: CDR1 DFQATT and CDR2 SNEGSKA (reference sequence). The V end lost 2 bases, the J end lost 11 bases, and 15 bases lay between the germline ends. CDR3 DNA: TGCAGTGCTAGAAGGGCTTCGGGTGAGCAGTACTTC. Translated, it gives CSARRASGEQYF.

The V gene is TRBV6-5, the J gene TRBJ1-2; 12 bases map to TRBD1. V was clipped by 5 bases and J by 4 bases; unmatched bases: 5. Germline V gene data show CDR1 as MNHEY and CDR2 as SVGAGI. The CDR3 extends over 15 amino acids. CDR3 bases: TGTGCCAGCAGTGAGGGGACAGGGGGCGGCTATGGCTACACCTTC. It translates to CASSEGTGGGYGYTF.

This chain joins TRBV21-1 and TRBJ2-4; TRBD1, the table's D call, was not compared with the DNA. The tail of the sequence fits TRBJ2-5 better, so the J call may be wrong. TRBV21-1 is a listed pseudogene. The CDR3 covers 17 residues. The CDR3 loop is CASSKGLRGAFRETQYF. Written as DNA, the CDR3 is TGTGCCAGCAGCAAAGGGTTAAGGGGGGCATTTCGAGAGACCCAGTACTTC.